These 32 T cell receptor beta chains were sequenced from one sample in a study of blood T cells in healthy people across ages. A J-beta primer mix and a sample-barcoded 5' primer were used in a second PCR of about 7 to 12 cycles. TCRdb redid the calling of the 5' RACE reads with MiXCR, one entry per CDR3 protein. The repertoire holds roughly 650,000 distinct CDR3 sequences, with less than 40% as singletons. The sample taken for sequencing was blood. These receptors originate from a woman aged 80 or over in good health.

A note on this clonotype: This clone may be a read error of a much larger clone one base away. The chain recombines TRBV4-1 with TRBJ2-7; maybe TRBD1 (6 bases). Trimming left V 0 bases short and J 9 bases short, with 18 bases between. Per germline, CDR1 MGHRA and CDR2 YSYEKL. This CDR3 is built from 15 residues. The CDR3 reads CASSQDTQGMRGQYF. The CDR3 nucleotides read TGCGCCAGCAGCCAAGATACACAGGGAATGAGGGGGCAGTACTTC.

V is TRBV6-5 and J is TRBJ1-2, with 10 nucleotides matching TRBD1. This CDR3 region has 15 residues. The trim removed 3 bases at V and 4 bases at J, leaving 5 bases unmatched. Germline V CDR1 and CDR2: MNHEY, SVGAGI. Here the CDR3 reads CASSYDRGQSYGYTF. CDR3 nucleotides: TGTGCCAGCAGTTATGACAGGGGGCAGTCCTATGGCTACACCTTC.

This clonotype was found a few times. The rearrangement links TRBV12-3 or TRBV12-4 to TRBJ1-4; a possible D gene is TRBD1 (5 bases). The CDR3 covers 13 residues. V was clipped by 5 bases and J by 5 bases, with 9 bases between them. In nucleotides, the CDR3 is TGTGCCAGCAGTAACTACAGGAATGAAAAACTGTTTTTT. It specifies CASSNYRNEKLFF.

The genes are TRBV25-1 and TRBJ1-1; D not certain. This CDR3 spans 13 amino acids. Germline V lookup: CDR1 MGHDK, CDR2 SYGVNS. Trimming shortened V by 4 bases and J by 4 bases, and 10 bases separated the two germline ends. This CDR3 reads CASSAPPGTEAFF. The CDR3 DNA reads as TGTGCCAGCAGTGCCCCCCCTGGCACTGAAGCTTTCTTT.

Ten or more counts support this clonotype. The rearrangement links TRBV5-1 to TRBJ2-3; 11 bases are shared with TRBD2. After removal of 2 bases from V and 2 bases from J, the junction contained 4 bases not matched to a gene. CDR3 length: 16 amino acids. From germline, CDR1 is SGHRS and CDR2 YFSETQ. The CDR3 sequence is CASSFRSGGATDTQYF. As DNA, the CDR3 is TGCGCCAGCAGCTTTCGTAGCGGGGGGGCCACAGATACGCAGTATTTT.

This clonotype was seen repeatedly, ten times or more. The V and J genes are TRBV6-5 and TRBJ2-7, with D uncertain. Germline loops: CDR1 MNHEY, CDR2 SVGAGI. The CDR3 sequence is 16 residues long. V shed 4 bases and J shed 0 bases, with 16 bases lying between them. The CDR3 DNA reads as TGTGCCAGCAGTTGGGGTCCCCCCTGGGGCTCCTACGAGCAGTACTTC. This codes for CASSWGPPWGSYEQYF.

This clonotype was found many times. This chain uses TRBV20-1 with TRBJ2-6; TRBD1 might be the D (5 bases). Trimming took 3 bases from V and 2 from J, leaving 11 bases between them. The CDR3 runs 15 residues. CDR1 and CDR2 from the germline V gene are DFQATT and SNEGSKA (reference sequence). This chain's CDR3 is CSARAQGAGANVLTF. The CDR3 bases are TGCAGTGCTAGGGCCCAGGGTGCTGGGGCCAACGTCCTGACTTTC.

Turning to this clonotype: A read error may explain this, as a much larger clone is one base away. In DNA form, the CDR3 reads TGCGCCAGCAGCTGGATAGGGACTGGTGAGACCCAGTACTTC. It yields the protein CASSWIGTGETQYF. This chain joins TRBV5-1 and TRBJ2-5; maybe TRBD2 (6 bases). Trimming took 3 bases from V and 5 from J, leaving 14 bases between them. The germline V gene encodes CDR1 SGHRS and CDR2 YFSETQ. The CDR3 spans 14 residues. The variable domain in full, with the rest retrieved from reference TRBV5-1 and TRBJ2-5, is KAGVTQTPRYLIKTRGQQVTLSCSPISGHRSVSWYQQTPGQGLQFLFEYFSETQRNKGNFPGRFSGRQFSNSRSEMNVSTLELGDSALYLCASSWIGTGETQYFGPGTRLLVL.

This clonotype was seen once. The chain employs TRBV27 and TRBJ1-1, with D maybe TRBD1 (6 bases). The CDR3 is 15 residues long. V was cut by 7 bases and J by 3 bases, with 18 bases left in between. Per germline, CDR1 MNHEY and CDR2 SMNVEV (reference sequence). In DNA form, the CDR3 reads TGTGCCAGCAACTTACGGGGGGGCTTCGACACTGAAGCTTTCTTT. It specifies CASNLRGGFDTEAFF.

This clonotype was observed at least ten times. J is TRBJ1-2 and V is TRBV29-1, with 9 bases lining up with TRBD1. Germline CDR1 and CDR2: SQVTM and ANQGSEA. This CDR3 spans 14 amino acids. V was clipped by 7 bases and J by 6 bases; unmatched bases: 12. The CDR3 region has the DNA TGCAGCGCAGCCGGGACAGGGATCCCCAATGGCTACACCTTC. It encodes CSAAGTGIPNGYTF.

In its sample, this clonotype was seen many times. The chain has TRBV28 and TRBJ2-7; TRBD1 aligns across 9 bases. V lost 1 base, J lost 7 bases, and 8 bases stayed unmatched. Germline CDR1 MDHEN, CDR2 SYDVKM. This CDR3 is built from 15 residues. The chain's CDR3 is CASSLSSDGTGEQYF. CDR3 DNA sequence: TGTGCCAGCAGTTTATCTTCTGACGGGACAGGGGAGCAGTACTTC. The complete variable domain, with remaining parts taken from reference TRBV28 and TRBJ2-7, reads DVKVTQSSRYLVKRTGEKVFLECVQDMDHENMFWYRQDPGLGLRLIYFSYDVKMKEKGDIPEGYSVSREKKERFSLILESASTNQTSMYLCASSLSSDGTGEQYFGPGTRLTVT.

The V gene is TRBV2, the J gene TRBJ2-7; TRBD1 matches at 12 bases. CDR1 is SNHLY and CDR2 is FYNNEI in the germline V gene. Trimming at V came to 6 bases and at J to 6 bases, leaving 6 bases not matched to a gene. There are 14 residues in the CDR3. The CDR3 coding sequence is TGTGCCAGCAGGGCCGGGACAGGGGGCTCCGAGCAGTACTTC. It specifies CASRAGTGGSEQYF. The complete variable domain, with remaining parts taken from reference TRBV2 and TRBJ2-7, reads EPEVTQTPSHQVTQMGQEVILRCVPISNHLYFYWYRQILGQKVEFLVSFYNNEISEKSEIFDDQFSVERPDGSNFTLKIRSTKLEDSAMYFCASRAGTGGSEQYFGPGTRLTVT.

This clonotype was seen ten or more times. The junction and the germline gene differ at one end; a read error may be behind it. The gene calls are TRBV25-1 and TRBJ2-7; 9 bases agree with TRBD2. Germline lookup yields CDR1 MGHDK and CDR2 SYGVNS. This CDR3 is 16 amino acids long. The CDR3 DNA reads TGTGCCAACAGTGAAGGGAGCGGGGGGCCCTTCTACGAGCAGTACTTC. Translated, it gives CANSEGSGGPFYEQYF.

In its sample, this clonotype was seen many times. V gene TRBV11-3 combines with J gene TRBJ2-5, with D unclear. CDR3 length equals 14 residues. Per germline, CDR1 SGHNT and CDR2 YENEEA. Deletions cut 3 bases from V and 0 bases from J, with 8 bases between. The CDR3 coding sequence is TGTGCCAGCAGCTTGGGCAGGCACCAAGAGACCCAGTACTTC. This codes for CASSLGRHQETQYF. Variable domain in full (rest from reference TRBV11-3 and TRBJ2-5): EAGVVQSPRYKIIEKKQPVAFWCNPISGHNTLYWYLQNLGQGPELLIRYENEEAVDDSQLPKDRFSAERLKGVDSTLKIQPAELGDSAVYLCASSLGRHQETQYFGPGTRLLVL.

This clonotype came up a few times. This clone may be a read error of a much larger clone one base away. The genes are TRBV6-2 or TRBV6-3 and TRBJ2-7; D not certain. This CDR3 has 14 residues. CDR1 is MNHEY and CDR2 is SVGEGT in the germline V gene. Trimming cost V 5 bases and J 7 bases, with 18 bases left between them. The CDR3 sequence: CASSDPFVQAEQYF. CDR3 sequence (DNA): TGTGCCAGCAGTGACCCTTTCGTCCAGGCTGAGCAGTACTTC.

A few counts support this clonotype. The rearrangement uses TRBV19 and TRBJ1-5; TRBD1 is a possible D gene (5 bases). V was shortened by 6 bases and J by 2 bases, with 14 bases between the two germline ends. CDR1 is LNHDA, CDR2 SQIVND, per germline (reference sequence). The CDR3 consists of 15 residues. In DNA form, the CDR3 reads TGTGCCAGTAGGGAGCGAGGGGAAGGCAATCAGCCCCAGCATTTT. Translating it yields CASRERGEGNQPQHF. Full variable domain (remainder filled in from reference TRBV19 and TRBJ1-5): DGGITQSPKYLFRKEGQNVTLSCEQNLNHDAMYWYRQDPGQGLRLIYYSQIVNDFQKGDIAEGYSVSREKKESFPLTVTSAQKNPTAFYLCASRERGEGNQPQHFGDGTRLSIL.

At least ten counts were recorded for this clonotype. The rearrangement uses TRBV18 and TRBJ2-7; TRBD1 matches 7 bases. The CDR3 totals 17 residues. The V and J ends lost 5 bases and 3 bases, in that order; junction bases with no gene match: 16. Germline CDR1 reads KGHSH; CDR2 reads LQKENI. CDR3 sequence (DNA): TGTGCCAGCTCATCACTCCAGAAGGTGCAGGGGGACTACGAGCAGTACTTC. Translated, it gives CASSSLQKVQGDYEQYF.

This clonotype was counted at least ten times. Written as DNA, the CDR3 is TGTGCCAGCAGCCCCAAGGGCACAGGTCCCTACGAGCAGTACTTC. This encodes CASSPKGTGPYEQYF. The V and J genes are TRBV7-8 and TRBJ2-7; D possibly corresponds to TRBD1 (5 bases). Between the trimmed V and J ends, which lost 5 bases and 2 bases, there was a span of 16 bases. The germline V gene encodes CDR1 SGHVS and CDR2 FQNEAQ. The CDR3 spans 15 residues. Full variable domain (outside the CDR3, taken from reference TRBV7-8 and TRBJ2-7): GAGVSQSPRYKVAKRGQDVALRCDPISGHVSLFWYQQALGQGPEFLTYFQNEAQLDKSGLPSDRFFAERPEGSVSTLKIQRTQQEDSAVYLCASSPKGTGPYEQYFGPGTRLTVT.

This chain joins TRBV24-1 and TRBJ1-2; TRBD1 matches 9 bases. There are 14 residues in the CDR3. The junction had 5 bases not matched to a gene; V was cut back by 6 bases and J by 4 bases. Germline loops: CDR1 KGHDR, CDR2 SFDVKD. CDR3 bases: TGTGCCACCAGTCCGGGACAGGGCGCCTATGGCTACACCTTC. Translated, it gives CATSPGQGAYGYTF.

Regarding this clonotype: One end of the junction is discordant with germline, which a read error may explain. The chain links TRBV6-1 to TRBJ1-3; the D gene is possibly TRBD1 (5 bases). This CDR3 contains 15 residues. Germline V gene lookup returns CDR1 MNHNS and CDR2 SASEGT. CDR3 bases: TGTGCCAGCAGGGAAGGAAGGGGAGCTGGAAACACCATATATTTT. Amino acids: CASREGRGAGNTIYF.

This clonotype was detected a few times. It may be a read error: a sequence one base away is much more abundant. The V call is TRBV7-2, the J call TRBJ2-7, with a weak D call TRBD2 (6 bases). V was cut by 6 bases and J by 5 bases, with 17 bases left in between. CDR3 size: 14 residues. Germline-derived CDR1 and CDR2 are SGHTA and FQGNSA. CDR3 loop: CASSGGNRAHEQYF. The CDR3 DNA reads as TGTGCCAGCAGTGGGGGGAACAGAGCGCACGAGCAGTACTTC.

The sample holds many counts of this clonotype. The J gene is TRBJ1-5, the V gene TRBV28; the D is unclear. The CDR3 loop spans 14 amino acids. The germline CDR1 and CDR2 sequences are MDHEN and SYDVKM. Trimming cost V 3 bases and J 1 base, with 7 bases left between them. The chain's CDR3 is CASSLWLSNQPQHF. The CDR3 region has the DNA TGTGCCAGCAGTTTGTGGTTGAGCAATCAGCCCCAGCATTTT. The variable domain in full, with the rest retrieved from reference TRBV28 and TRBJ1-5, is DVKVTQSSRYLVKRTGEKVFLECVQDMDHENMFWYRQDPGLGLRLIYFSYDVKMKEKGDIPEGYSVSREKKERFSLILESASTNQTSMYLCASSLWLSNQPQHFGDGTRLSIL.

This clonotype was found many times. The rearrangement links TRBV9 to TRBJ2-7; D unclear. This CDR3 contains 15 residues. CDR1 and CDR2 from the germline V gene are SGDLS and YYNGEE. Trimming stripped 0 bases from V and 6 bases from J, with 16 bases between. The CDR3 nucleotides read TGTGCCAGCAGCGTAGTTGGTGACCAGACTGGCGAGCAGTACTTC. Translated: CASSVVGDQTGEQYF. The whole variable domain, remainder taken from reference TRBV9 and TRBJ2-7, is DSGVTQTPKHLITATGQRVTLRCSPRSGDLSVYWYQQSLDQGLQFLIQYYNGEERAKGNILERFSAQQFPDLHSELNLSSLELGDSALYFCASSVVGDQTGEQYFGPGTRLTVT.

The chain uses TRBV7-3 and TRBJ2-4; 10 bases match TRBD2. Germline values: CDR1 SGHTA, CDR2 FQGTGA. J gave up 13 bases and V 2 bases, and 8 bases lay outside the gene matches. The CDR3 covers 14 residues. CDR3 loop: CASSLGLADNEQYF. The CDR3 region has the DNA TGTGCCAGCAGCTTAGGACTAGCGGACAATGAGCAGTACTTC.

Details on this clonotype: One base away lies a much larger clone, so this may be a sequencing read error. In DNA, the CDR3 is TGCAGTGCTCGGGCGGGGGGGCCTAAAGAGGCCCAGTACTTC. Amino acid sequence: CSARAGGPKEAQYF. The chain joins TRBV20-1 to TRBJ2-4; 9 positions agree with TRBD2. The CDR3 length is 14 residues. V lost 5 bases to trimming and J lost 13 bases; unmatched junction nucleotides: 15. Germline CDR1 and CDR2: DFQATT and SNEGSKA (reference sequence).

This rearrangement joins TRBV30 to TRBJ1-2; unclear D gene. Trimming removed 0 bases from V and 8 bases from J, with 10 bases in between. This CDR3 is built from 12 residues. CDR1 and CDR2 (germline): GTSNPN, SVGIG (reference sequence). The DNA of the CDR3 is TGTGCCTGGAGTGTAAATGGGGAAGGCTACACCTTC. Translation: CAWSVNGEGYTF.

This clonotype was seen at least ten times. The V gene is TRBV19, the J gene TRBJ2-6; 7 positions agree with TRBD2. Germline assignment: CDR1 LNHDA and CDR2 SQIVND (reference sequence). This CDR3 has 17 residues. V lost 4 bases, J lost 5 bases, and 11 bases stayed unmatched. CDR3 region: CASSTPRGGVRANVLTF. In nucleotides, the CDR3 is TGTGCCAGTAGTACCCCAAGGGGAGGGGTAAGGGCCAACGTCCTGACTTTC.

This clonotype was observed a handful of times. The chain combines TRBV20-1 with TRBJ1-5, with TRBD1 as a possible D gene (5 bases). V shed 6 bases and J shed 12 bases, with 15 bases lying between them. CDR1 and CDR2 (germline): DFQATT, SNEGSKA (reference sequence). The CDR3 consists of 11 residues. The CDR3 coding sequence is TGCAGTGCCCCGGACCCTGGGGGCCAGCATTTT. Amino acid sequence: CSAPDPGGQHF.

About this clonotype itself: At one boundary the junction diverges from the germline segment, which might be a read error. The V call is TRBV12-3 or TRBV12-4, the J call TRBJ2-3, with D possibly matching TRBD2 (7 bases). CDR3 length: 16 amino acids. This CDR3 is CASSSLRGANADAQYF. The CDR3 DNA reads TGTGCCAGCAGTTCCTTACGGGGGGCCAACGCAGATGCGCAGTATTTT.

The V and J genes are TRBV20-1 and TRBJ1-2; no clear D gene. CDR3 length equals 12 residues. Germline loops: CDR1 DFQATT, CDR2 SNEGSKA (reference sequence). The germline V and J ends were trimmed by 3 bases and 2 bases, with 7 bases remaining between them. Written as DNA, the CDR3 is TGCAGTGCTAGTGGGGAGAACTATGGCTACACCTTC. Protein: CSASGENYGYTF.

This clonotype showed up many times. The gene calls are TRBV29-1 and TRBJ2-1; D not certain. CDR1 SQVTM and CDR2 ANQGSEA come from the germline V gene. This CDR3 is built from 13 residues. With 6 bases removed from V and 6 bases from J, the gap between germline ends came to 15 bases. CDR3 sequence reads: CSVDRVVGNEQFF. DNA for the CDR3: TGCAGCGTCGATAGGGTAGTTGGCAATGAGCAGTTCTTC.

This sequence joins TRBV7-3 and TRBJ2-1; TRBD2 matches at 14 bases. V lost 4 bases, J lost 5 bases, and 16 bases stayed unmatched. The CDR3 is made up of 20 amino acids. CDR1 SGHTA and CDR2 FQGTGA come from the germline V gene. CDR3 amino acids: CASSSRGGTSGSYFHNEQFF. Written as DNA, the CDR3 is TGTGCCAGCAGCTCCCGGGGAGGGACTAGCGGGAGTTATTTCCACAATGAGCAGTTCTTC.